A single sample is the source of the 32 T cell receptor beta chains below, sequenced in a study of cytomegalovirus exposure and HLA in healthy donors. Primers: 60 Vbeta forward and 13 Jbeta reverse. This table comes from immunoSEQ multiplex PCR, and its TCRdb copy is limited to in-frame clones, with some not included. The data contain tens of thousands of clones, about 78% of them singletons. The sample was PBMCs. These receptors all stem from a woman between 40 and 50 years old in good health and CMV-seropositive.

A remark on this clone: The same CDR3 can be traced to other DNA sequences in this sample. This chain connects TRBV5-4 to TRBJ1-2, with TRBD1 matching over 7 bases. The CDR3 extends over 13 amino acids. Germline CDR1 is SGHNT and CDR2 is YYREEE (reference sequence). Trimming cost V 3 bases and J 2 bases; bases outside gene matches: 1. CDR3: CASSSGQNYGYTF. In DNA form, the CDR3 reads TGTGCCAGCAGCTCGGGACAGAACTATGGCTACACCTTC.

On this clone itself: It is likely a read error, because the conserved phenylalanine at the end of the CDR3 is missing. The DNA is omitted, as the CDR3 cannot be located on it reliably, and the CDR3 follows TCRdb's listing. The rearrangement links TRBV12-2 to TRBJ1-2; the D call TRBD1 from the table was never checked on the DNA. TRBV12-2 is a documented pseudogene. The CDR3 region is 11 residues in length, termini included. CDR3 amino acids: CASRLAAGAAP.

V and J are TRBV19 and TRBJ1-4, with TRBD1 matching 8 bases. Germline V gene data show CDR1 as LNHDA and CDR2 as SQIVND (reference sequence). The CDR3 has 15 residues. Germline trimming cut 5 bases from V and 8 bases from J; bases unmatched to any gene: 10. The CDR3 bases are TGTGCCAGTAGTCCAAGGACAGGGTTTGTAGAAAAACTGTTTTTT. It encodes CASSPRTGFVEKLFF.

V usage is TRBV28 and J usage is TRBJ1-5; possible D gene TRBD1, 6 bases. CDR1 and CDR2 from the germline V gene are MDHEN and SYDVKM. V was trimmed by 7 bases and J by 0 bases, leaving 19 bases between them. The CDR3 spans 17 residues. The CDR3 region has the DNA TGTGCCAGCAAACTGACGCGGACAGTTCATAGCAATCAGCCCCAGCATTTT. The encoded protein is CASKLTRTVHSNQPQHF.

The rearrangement links TRBV6-5 to TRBJ1-2, with 7 bases matching TRBD1. This CDR3 region has 13 residues. Germline V gene lookup returns CDR1 MNHEY and CDR2 SVGAGI. Germline trimming cut 4 bases from V and 7 bases from J; bases unmatched to any gene: 6. CDR3 sequence (DNA): TGTGCCAGCAGTTCGGGACAGACGACTGGCTACACCTTC. Residues: CASSSGQTTGYTF.

The rearrangement links TRBV5-1 to TRBJ2-7; 9 bases match TRBD2. Germline trimming cut 2 bases from V and 1 base from J; bases unmatched to any gene: 10. Germline CDR1 SGHRS, CDR2 YFSETQ. CDR3 length: 17 amino acids. The CDR3 DNA follows: TGCGCCAGCAGCTTCGGAATAGCGGGGGAGATATCCTACGAGCAGTACTTC. Amino acids: CASSFGIAGEISYEQYF.

The chain has TRBV5-1 and TRBJ2-1, with D tentatively TRBD1 (7 bases). CDR1 is SGHRS, CDR2 YFSETQ, per germline. V was pared by 4 bases and J by 8 bases, with 16 bases between. CDR3 length equals 14 residues. The CDR3 loop reads CASSLGGQGDEQFF. The DNA of the CDR3 is TGCGCCAGCAGCCTCGGAGGGCAGGGGGATGAGCAGTTCTTC. The full variable domain, rest sourced from reference TRBV5-1 and TRBJ2-1, is KAGVTQTPRYLIKTRGQQVTLSCSPISGHRSVSWYQQTPGQGLQFLFEYFSETQRNKGNFPGRFSGRQFSNSRSEMNVSTLELGDSALYLCASSLGGQGDEQFFGPGTRLTVL.

The J gene is TRBJ1-5, the V gene TRBV5-8; 9 bases are shared with TRBD1. CDR1 SGHTS and CDR2 YDEGEE come from the germline V gene. The ends lost 0 bases at V and 3 bases at J; junction bases unmatched: 7. The CDR3 is 17 amino acids. In DNA, the CDR3 is TGTGCCAGCAGCTTGGGGGGGACAGGGAGGAACAATCAGCCCCAGCATTTT. It encodes CASSLGGTGRNNQPQHF.

V and J are TRBV29-1 and TRBJ1-2; 7 nucleotides match TRBD1. The CDR3 is made up of 12 amino acids. Germline V gives CDR1 SQVTM, CDR2 ANQGSEA. V dropped 3 bases and J dropped 3; count of bases not matched to a gene: 1. The CDR3 DNA is TGCAGCGTTGACAGGGGGTACTATGGCTACACCTTC. Encoded protein: CSVDRGYYGYTF. The complete variable domain, with remaining parts taken from reference TRBV29-1 and TRBJ1-2, reads SAVISQKPSRDICQRGTSLTIQCQVDSQVTMMFWYRQQPGQSLTLIATANQGSEATYESGFVIDKFPISRPNLTFSTLTVSNMSPEDSSIYLCSVDRGYYGYTFGSGTRLTVV.

The chain links TRBV7-9 to TRBJ1-4, with D unresolved. Trimming cost V 4 bases and J 3 bases, with 12 bases left between them. The length of the CDR3 is 15 residues. Germline V gene sequence: CDR1 SEHNR, CDR2 FQNEAQ (reference sequence). CDR3 bases: TGTGCCAGCAGCTCGCGTGGGGAGCCTAATGAAAAACTGTTTTTT. This sequence encodes CASSSRGEPNEKLFF.

This chain uses TRBV25-1 with TRBJ1-2; tentative D call: TRBD1 (5 bases). The germline CDR1 and CDR2 sequences are MGHDK and SYGVNS. Trimming took 6 bases from V and 3 from J, leaving 14 bases between them. The CDR3 spans 14 residues. In nucleotides, the CDR3 is TGTGCCAGCAGCGCCCGGGGGGGGGACTATGGCTACACCTTC. Translated: CASSARGGDYGYTF.

In regard to this clone: Other DNA sequences in the sample encode the same CDR3. In DNA form, the CDR3 reads TGCGCCAGCAGCTCCGGGACAGGGGGGACCGGGGAGCTGTTTTTT. Translated, it gives CASSSGTGGTGELFF. This chain links TRBV5-1 with TRBJ2-2; 11 nucleotides line up with TRBD1. Germline CDR1 and CDR2: SGHRS and YFSETQ. J lost 5 bases, V lost 3 bases, and 3 bases had no gene match. The CDR3 is 15 residues long.

This sequence joins TRBV27 and TRBJ1-2; TRBD1 is a possible D gene (6 bases). Germline CDR1 reads MNHEY; CDR2 reads SMNVEV (reference sequence). The V end lost 2 bases, the J end lost 4 bases, and 17 bases lay between the germline ends. There are 16 residues in the CDR3. In nucleotides, the CDR3 is TGTGCCAGCAGTTTAGTGGGGGCAGGGGCTACCTATGGCTACACCTTC. Encoded protein: CASSLVGAGATYGYTF.

The CDR3 protein is CASSPQTTGGFSYNSPLHF. The CDR3 DNA follows: TGTGCCAGCAGCCCCCAAACGACAGGGGGGTTTTCCTATAATTCACCCCTCCACTTT. The chain employs TRBV5-6 and TRBJ1-6; 9 bases fit TRBD1. CDR1 is SGHDT and CDR2 is YYEEEE in the germline V gene. The CDR3 sequence is 19 residues long. Losses at the gene ends were 4 bases for V and 1 base for J; bases not matched to a gene: 12.

This clone was detected a few times. This specimen includes other DNA sequences encoding the same CDR3. This rearrangement joins TRBV7-8 to TRBJ1-6, with 10 bases that match TRBD1. Trimming cost V 5 bases and J 1 base; bases outside gene matches: 5. Germline CDR1 SGHVS, CDR2 FQNEAQ. The CDR3 runs 17 residues. CDR3 DNA sequence: TGTGCCAGCAGCCCCAGGACAGGGGGTTCCTATAATTCACCCCTCCACTTT. It is translated as CASSPRTGGSYNSPLHF.

The chain combines TRBV6-5 with TRBJ1-6; 7 bases align to TRBD1. The CDR3 runs 13 residues. The germline V gene has CDR1 MNHEY and CDR2 SVGAGI. V gave up 6 bases and J gave up 8 bases; unmatched junction bases: 4. This CDR3 is CASRTDRDSPLHF. The DNA for the CDR3 is TGTGCCAGCAGGACCGACAGGGATTCACCCCTCCACTTT.

The chain carries TRBV5-6 and TRBJ2-3, with a possible D match to TRBD1 (6 bases). The CDR3 covers 16 residues. Germline values: CDR1 SGHDT, CDR2 YYEEEE. Trimming removed 0 bases at V and 6 bases at J, with 17 bases between. CDR3 DNA: TGTGCCAGCAGCTTGGGCACAGGGTGGGCCTCGGATACGCAGTATTTT. Its protein product is CASSLGTGWASDTQYF. Based on the CDR3 plus reference TRBV5-6 and TRBJ2-3, the full variable domain is DAGVTQSPTHLIKTRGQQVTLRCSPKSGHDTVSWYQQALGQGPQFIFQYYEEEERQRGNFPDRFSGHQFPNYSSELNVNALLLGDSALYLCASSLGTGWASDTQYFGPGTRLTVL.

In its sample, this clone was seen once. The same CDR3 can be traced to other DNA sequences in this sample. The chain is built from TRBV5-1 and TRBJ2-5; D is possibly TRBD2 (6 bases). The CDR3 covers 14 residues. In germline, CDR1 is SGHRS, CDR2 YFSETQ. The V and J ends lost 0 bases and 5 bases respectively, with 11 bases between them. The CDR3 DNA follows: TGCGCCAGCAGCTTGGGGCTAGCGTTGGAGACCCAGTACTTC. This encodes CASSLGLALETQYF.

This sequence joins TRBV15 and TRBJ1-5; D gene uncertain. The CDR3 extends over 12 amino acids. Germline CDR1 reads LNHNV; CDR2 reads YYDKDF (reference sequence). V was shortened by 0 bases and J by 7 bases, with 4 bases between the two germline ends. The CDR3 coding sequence is TGTGCCACCAGCAGAGATCAACAGCCCCAGCATTTT. It yields the protein CATSRDQQPQHF.

V gene TRBV5-1 combines with J gene TRBJ2-5; weak D call: TRBD2 (5 bases). The germline gives CDR1 SGHRS, CDR2 YFSETQ. CDR3 length: 14 amino acids. With 0 bases removed from V and 2 bases from J, the gap between germline ends came to 8 bases. This CDR3 reads CASSLGRGQETQYF. CDR3 coding DNA: TGCGCCAGCAGCTTGGGACGGGGTCAAGAGACCCAGTACTTC.

This clone was detected only a few times. The CDR3 is CASSSSMGQGDSCEQFF. CDR3 DNA: TGTGCCAGCAGTTCTTCCATGGGACAGGGAGATTCGTGTGAGCAGTTCTTC. The genes are TRBV5-7 and TRBJ2-1, with 9 bases aligning to TRBD1. TRBV5-7 is treated as an ORF (open reading frame) with a function not yet certain. The CDR3 contains 17 residues. Trimming cost V 5 bases and J 9 bases; bases outside gene matches: 18.

This chain links TRBV5-1 with TRBJ1-1; D gene ambiguous. The CDR3 is made up of 13 amino acids. The germline gives CDR1 SGHRS, CDR2 YFSETQ. The V end was cut by 0 bases, the J end by 2 bases, with 5 bases between. The chain's CDR3 is CASSLAGNTEAFF. DNA of the CDR3: TGCGCCAGCAGCTTGGCCGGTAACACTGAAGCTTTCTTT.

The chain carries TRBV9 and TRBJ1-6; D is unclear. Germline V gives CDR1 SGDLS, CDR2 YYNGEE. The CDR3 is 14 residues long. V gave up 3 bases and J gave up 9 bases, with 13 bases separating them. The DNA of the CDR3 is TGTGCCAGCAGCGGGCAGGTCTCGAGTTCACCCCTCCACTTT. It codes for CASSGQVSSSPLHF.

The chain recombines TRBV30 with TRBJ1-1; the match to TRBD1 covers 11 bases. The CDR3 loop spans 13 amino acids. V lost 5 bases and J lost 6; bases outside the gene matches: 5. Germline CDR1 reads GTSNPN; CDR2 reads SVGIG (reference sequence). The CDR3 DNA reads as TGTGCCTGGGGGGGACAGGGGGGACCTGAAGCTTTCTTT. It translates to CAWGGQGGPEAFF.

The rearrangement joins TRBV29-1 to TRBJ2-6, with 8 bases that match TRBD1. This CDR3 has 15 residues. V trimming: 4 bases; J trimming: 4 bases; junction bases outside the gene matches: 6. Germline lookup yields CDR1 SQVTM and CDR2 ANQGSEA. CDR3 in amino acids: CSVAYRGTGANVLTF. The DNA of the CDR3 is TGCAGCGTTGCTTACAGGGGGACGGGGGCCAACGTCCTGACTTTC. The complete variable domain, with remaining parts taken from reference TRBV29-1 and TRBJ2-6, reads SAVISQKPSRDICQRGTSLTIQCQVDSQVTMMFWYRQQPGQSLTLIATANQGSEATYESGFVIDKFPISRPNLTFSTLTVSNMSPEDSSIYLCSVAYRGTGANVLTFGAGSRLTVL.

This clone was recorded many times. The CDR3 nucleotides read TGCGCCAGCGCTAGGGGGGGGAGCACAGATACGCAGTATTTT. Protein sequence: CASARGGSTDTQYF. J is TRBJ2-3 and V is TRBV5-1, with D tentatively TRBD2 (7 bases). The CDR3 extends over 14 amino acids. Germline V gives CDR1 SGHRS, CDR2 YFSETQ. V gave up 7 bases and J gave up 0 bases, with 12 bases separating them.

This clone came up a few times. The chain couples TRBV5-1 to TRBJ2-1, with D perhaps TRBD2 (7 bases). The germline V and J ends were trimmed by 3 bases and 5 bases, with 15 bases remaining between them. The V gene's germline CDR1 is SGHRS and CDR2 YFSETQ. The CDR3 runs to 15 residues. Here the CDR3 reads CASSSGGQGNNEQFF. The CDR3 bases are TGCGCCAGCAGCTCCGGGGGGCAAGGGAACAATGAGCAGTTCTTC.

V and J are TRBV19 and TRBJ2-7, with a possible D match to TRBD2 (6 bases). The V end lost 3 bases, the J end lost 7 bases, and 19 bases lay between the germline ends. The germline V gene has CDR1 LNHDA and CDR2 SQIVND (reference sequence). The CDR3 spans 15 residues. CDR3 bases: TGTGCCAGTAGTATCGTAGCGGTTCAGTCGGGAGAGCAGTACTTC. Translating it yields CASSIVAVQSGEQYF. The variable domain in full, with the rest retrieved from reference TRBV19 and TRBJ2-7, is DGGITQSPKYLFRKEGQNVTLSCEQNLNHDAMYWYRQDPGQGLRLIYYSQIVNDFQKGDIAEGYSVSREKKESFPLTVTSAQKNPTAFYLCASSIVAVQSGEQYFGPGTRLTVT.

The chain joins TRBV6-5 to TRBJ1-1; no clear D gene. Trimming stripped 0 bases from V and 3 bases from J, with 8 bases between. From germline, CDR1 is MNHEY and CDR2 SVGAGI. The CDR3 has 14 amino acids. Here the CDR3 reads CASSYSPVYTEAFF. The DNA for the CDR3 is TGTGCCAGCAGTTACTCTCCTGTTTACACTGAAGCTTTCTTT.

The J gene is TRBJ1-2, the V gene TRBV30; no reliable D call. The V gene lost 0 bases and the J gene lost 8 bases, with 10 bases spanning the gap. The CDR3 contains 12 residues. Germline V lookup: CDR1 GTSNPN, CDR2 SVGIG (reference sequence). The CDR3 spells CAWSVQKQGYTF. CDR3 nucleotides: TGTGCCTGGAGTGTACAAAAACAGGGCTACACCTTC.

The chain couples TRBV5-6 to TRBJ1-2; D may be TRBD1 (6 bases). The CDR3 sequence is 13 residues long. Germline V gene sequence: CDR1 SGHDT, CDR2 YYEEEE. V lost 3 bases to trimming and J lost 8 bases, with 14 bases between them. In nucleotides, the CDR3 is TGTGCCAGCAGCTCCTTAGGGGGGGGAGGCTACACCTTC. Translation: CASSSLGGGGYTF.

This chain uses TRBV27 with TRBJ2-3; a possible D gene is TRBD2 (5 bases). CDR1 is MNHEY and CDR2 is SMNVEV in the germline V gene (reference sequence). V shed 4 bases and J shed 6 bases, with 14 bases lying between them. The CDR3 loop spans 14 amino acids. The CDR3 protein is CASSYSDPGDTQYF. Here the CDR3 DNA reads TGTGCCAGCAGTTACTCCGACCCGGGGGATACGCAGTATTTT.